Listed here are 4 T cell receptor beta chains from one sample, sequenced in a study of cytomegalovirus exposure and HLA in healthy donors. The primer mix had 60 Vbeta and 13 Jbeta primers. The repertoire was sequenced with immunoSEQ multiplex PCR; TCRdb's copy has only in-frame clones and lacks some. The sample carries 150,000 to 200,000 clones, about 84% recorded once. The sequencing sample was made of PBMCs. These receptors were obtained from a woman in her twenties or thirties in good health and CMV-seropositive.

In DNA, the CDR3 is TGTGCCAGCAGCGGATACGAGAGGGCAGTTACTGAAGCTTTCTTT. This sequence encodes CASSGYERAVTEAFF. V usage is TRBV7-8 and J usage is TRBJ1-1, with unresolved D. V lost 5 bases, J lost 5 bases, and 18 bases lay in between. The length of the CDR3 is 15 residues. The V gene's germline CDR1 is SGHVS and CDR2 FQNEAQ.

This clone was seen once. The V call is TRBV5-5, the J call TRBJ2-1; unclear D gene. Germline V CDR1 and CDR2: SGHKS, YYEKEE (reference sequence). V was cut by 0 bases and J by 0 bases, with 7 bases left in between. This CDR3 spans 15 amino acids. The CDR3 region has the DNA TGTGCCAGCAGCTTGGGGCGGCGCTCCTACAATGAGCAGTTCTTC. Protein sequence: CASSLGRRSYNEQFF.

The J gene is TRBJ2-5, the V gene TRBV5-6; 7 bases line up with TRBD2. The ends lost 4 bases at V and 5 bases at J; junction bases unmatched: 11. This CDR3 spans 15 amino acids. Germline CDR1 reads SGHDT; CDR2 reads YYEEEE. This CDR3 reads CASSPTPTSSETQYF. CDR3 DNA sequence: TGTGCCAGCAGCCCGACCCCGACTAGCTCGGAGACCCAGTACTTC.

J is TRBJ2-5 and V is TRBV2; 11 positions match TRBD2. The CDR3 extends over 18 amino acids. Germline values: CDR1 SNHLY, CDR2 FYNNEI. J gave up 0 bases and V 6 bases, and 12 bases lay outside the gene matches. Here the CDR3 DNA reads TGTGCCAGCAGGCGACGACTAGCGGGGAACCTTAACCAAGAGACCCAGTACTTC. Translation: CASRRRLAGNLNQETQYF.